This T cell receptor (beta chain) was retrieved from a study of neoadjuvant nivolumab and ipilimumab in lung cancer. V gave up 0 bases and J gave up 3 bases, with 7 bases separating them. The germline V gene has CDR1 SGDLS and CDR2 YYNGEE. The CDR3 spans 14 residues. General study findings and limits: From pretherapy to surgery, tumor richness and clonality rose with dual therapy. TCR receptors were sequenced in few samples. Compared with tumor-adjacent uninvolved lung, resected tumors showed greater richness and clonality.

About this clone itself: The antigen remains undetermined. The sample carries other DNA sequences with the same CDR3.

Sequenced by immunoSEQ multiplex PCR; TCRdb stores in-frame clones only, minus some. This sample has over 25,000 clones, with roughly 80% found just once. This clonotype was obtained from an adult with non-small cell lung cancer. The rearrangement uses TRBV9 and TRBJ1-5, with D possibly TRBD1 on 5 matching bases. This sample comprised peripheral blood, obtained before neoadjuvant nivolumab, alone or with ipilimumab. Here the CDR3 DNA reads TGTGCCAGCAGCGTAGACGGGGCCAATCAGCCCCAGCATTTT. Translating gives CASSVDGANQPQHF.